The 5 T cell receptor beta chains given below trace back to one sample, sequenced in a study of T cells in Graves' hyperthyroidism and ophthalmopathy. Regions amplified from RNA transcripts were the TCR beta CDR3 regions. HTBI primers were used for first-round RT-PCR of the TCR CDR3. TCRdb analysed the multiplex PCR reads with MiXCR anew, one entry per CDR3 protein. This table has hundreds of thousands of distinct CDR3 sequences, over 40% appearing once. The sequencing input was peripheral blood or thyroid tissue (not recorded which). The receptors stem from an adult man with Graves' disease, either hyperthyroidism or ophthalmopathy (not recorded which).

The chain employs TRBV10-1 and TRBJ1-1; TRBD1 might be the D (6 bases). The CDR3 is 12 amino acids. Looked up from germline, CDR1 is WNHNN and CDR2 is SYGVQD (reference sequence). Between the trimmed V and J ends, which lost 10 bases and 4 bases, there was a span of 13 bases. The CDR3 loop is CANKDSGTEAFF. The CDR3 nucleotides are TGCGCCAACAAGGACAGTGGCACTGAAGCTTTCTTT.

This clonotype was detected many times. The chain uses TRBV24-1 and TRBJ2-5; 7 bases are a match to TRBD2. V lost 6 bases, J lost 5 bases, and 5 bases stayed unmatched. The CDR3 has 13 amino acids. The germline V gene encodes CDR1 KGHDR and CDR2 SFDVKD. CDR3 sequence: CATSKGGDETQYF. The CDR3 DNA follows: TGTGCCACCAGTAAGGGAGGGGATGAGACCCAGTACTTC.

This clonotype was seen repeatedly, ten times or more. Written as DNA, the CDR3 is TGTGCCAGCAGTGAAGCGTTCGGGACAGAAGCTTTCTTT. It specifies CASSEAFGTEAFF. The chain recombines TRBV2 with TRBJ1-1; maybe TRBD1 (6 bases). Trimming shortened V by 0 bases and J by 8 bases, and 10 bases separated the two germline ends. Per the germline V gene, CDR1 is SNHLY and CDR2 is FYNNEI. The CDR3 contains 13 residues.

This rearrangement joins TRBV20-1 to TRBJ1-1, with D perhaps matching TRBD1 (5 bases). The V gene's germline CDR1 is DFQATT and CDR2 SNEGSKA (reference sequence). This CDR3 is 13 amino acids long. Trimming shortened V by 5 bases and J by 4 bases, and 14 bases separated the two germline ends. The CDR3 DNA sequence: TGCAGTGCTCCCTATTCCGGGACCACTGAAGCTTTCTTT. Protein: CSAPYSGTTEAFF.

This clonotype occurred a few times. The V gene is TRBV20-1, the J gene TRBJ1-1; D may be TRBD1 (5 bases). Per germline, CDR1 DFQATT and CDR2 SNEGSKA (reference sequence). The CDR3 sequence is 12 residues long. V was pared by 5 bases and J by 0 bases, with 7 bases between. The CDR3 reads CSAQGLNTEAFF. The CDR3 region has the DNA TGCAGTGCTCAGGGCCTGAACACTGAAGCTTTCTTT.